What follows are 23 T cell receptor beta chains derived from one specimen sequenced in a study of T cells in Graves' hyperthyroidism and ophthalmopathy. From RNA transcripts, TCR beta CDR3 regions were amplified. Carried out on the TCR CDR3, a first-round RT-PCR used the HTBI primer set. TCRdb recomputed calls from the multiplex PCR reads with MiXCR, one row per CDR3 protein. This table has a few hundred thousand distinct CDR3 sequences, approximately 15% appearing once. The sample taken for sequencing was blood. The receptors come from a woman aged 18 to 35 with Graves' hyperthyroidism.

This clonotype has at least ten counts. The chain uses TRBV2 and TRBJ1-4; D possibly corresponds to TRBD1 (6 bases). CDR3 size: 13 residues. The V end was cut by 6 bases, the J end by 8 bases, with 13 bases between. Germline values: CDR1 SNHLY, CDR2 FYNNEI. CDR3 region: CASSQVGAEKLFF. CDR3 nucleotides: TGTGCCAGCAGCCAAGTGGGGGCCGAAAAACTGTTTTTT. The full variable domain, with the rest looked up from reference TRBV2 and TRBJ1-4, is EPEVTQTPSHQVTQMGQEVILRCVPISNHLYFYWYRQILGQKVEFLVSFYNNEISEKSEIFDDQFSVERPDGSNFTLKIRSTKLEDSAMYFCASSQVGAEKLFFGSGTQLSVL.

This clonotype has a count of ten or more. The genes are TRBV7-2 and TRBJ1-1; D is unresolved. This CDR3 spans 13 amino acids. In germline, CDR1 is SGHTA, CDR2 FQGNSA. V was pared by 4 bases and J by 4 bases, with 10 bases between. Here the CDR3 reads CASSSRLTTEAFF. CDR3 nucleotide sequence: TGTGCCAGCAGCTCGCGTTTGACCACTGAAGCTTTCTTT.

A few counts support this clonotype. This chain connects TRBV19 to TRBJ2-7; 12 bases are a match to TRBD2. Germline assignment: CDR1 LNHDA and CDR2 SQIVND (reference sequence). The CDR3 is 16 amino acids. The V and J ends lost 8 bases and 4 bases, in that order; junction bases with no gene match: 12. DNA for the CDR3: TGTGCCAGTCAGGGTCTAGCGGGAGGGCCAGGGTACGAGCAGTACTTC. The encoded protein is CASQGLAGGPGYEQYF.

This clonotype was counted only a few times. The CDR3 DNA reads as TGTGCCAGCAGCGTAGGTTCAGGGGCCACAGATACGCAGTATTTT. It yields the protein CASSVGSGATDTQYF. The chain joins TRBV9 to TRBJ2-3; D is perhaps TRBD1 (6 bases). This CDR3 has 15 residues. Trimming stripped 0 bases from V and 2 bases from J, with 10 bases between. Per germline, CDR1 SGDLS and CDR2 YYNGEE.

There are many counts of this clonotype. The chain links TRBV6-1 to TRBJ2-7; D is perhaps TRBD1 (6 bases). Germline CDR1 and CDR2: MNHNS and SASEGT. The CDR3 consists of 13 residues. V lost 6 bases, J lost 4 bases, and 13 bases lay in between. Here the CDR3 DNA reads TGTGCCAGCAGAGACAGGTTGACTTACGAGCAGTACTTC. This translates into CASRDRLTYEQYF.

This chain uses TRBV20-1 with TRBJ2-7; D perhaps matches TRBD1 (5 bases). V gave up 3 bases and J gave up 3 bases, with 18 bases separating them. The CDR3 extends over 15 amino acids. Germline CDR1 reads DFQATT; CDR2 reads SNEGSKA (reference sequence). CDR3 nucleotides: TGCAGTGCTAGTCCCCCCCAACTGACAGTCTACGAGCAGTACTTC. This sequence encodes CSASPPQLTVYEQYF.

In its sample, this clonotype was seen many times. This chain uses TRBV3-1 with TRBJ2-7; TRBD2 aligns across 9 bases. The CDR3 loop spans 14 amino acids. J gave up 2 bases and V 5 bases, and 4 bases lay outside the gene matches. Germline CDR1 is LGHDT and CDR2 is YNNKEL (reference sequence). CDR3 sequence (DNA): TGTGCCAGCAGCTGGACTAGCGAGACCTACGAGCAGTACTTC. This sequence encodes CASSWTSETYEQYF.

This clonotype was detected only a few times. At one end the junction does not follow the germline gene, possibly because of a read error. J is TRBJ2-2 and V is TRBV30; 8 bases line up with TRBD2. CDR1 is GTSNPN, CDR2 SVGIG, per germline (reference sequence). This CDR3 comprises 17 residues. This CDR3 reads CAWGVRSSGGNTGELFF. The CDR3 nucleotides are TGTGCCTGGGGTGTACGATCCAGCGGGGGGAACACCGGGGAGCTGTTTTTT.

There are many counts of this clonotype. The chain carries TRBV14 and TRBJ2-1; D possibly corresponds to TRBD1 (7 bases). The germline CDR1 and CDR2 sequences are SGHDN and FVKESK. The CDR3 length is 15 residues. Trimming pared 0 bases from V and 5 bases from J, leaving 11 bases between. The CDR3 here is CASSQDRGAHNEQFF. CDR3 in DNA: TGTGCCAGCAGCCAAGACAGGGGGGCCCACAATGAGCAGTTCTTC.

The rearrangement links TRBV19 to TRBJ2-6; 9 bases map to TRBD1. V lost 5 bases to trimming and J lost 0 bases; unmatched junction nucleotides: 5. This CDR3 comprises 17 residues. Germline lookup yields CDR1 LNHDA and CDR2 SQIVND (reference sequence). As DNA, the CDR3 is TGTGCCAGTAGTCGGGACAGGGATCGCTCTGGGGCCAACGTCCTGACTTTC. It yields the protein CASSRDRDRSGANVLTF.

The V gene is TRBV4-1, the J gene TRBJ1-5; D is perhaps TRBD1 (6 bases). The CDR3 sequence is 16 residues long. The germline V gene has CDR1 MGHRA and CDR2 YSYEKL. The germline V and J ends were trimmed by 2 bases and 4 bases, with 15 bases remaining between them. The CDR3 spells CASSQWGGGQNQPQHF. The CDR3 nucleotides read TGCGCCAGCAGCCAATGGGGTGGGGGCCAGAATCAGCCCCAGCATTTT.

This clonotype was recorded at least ten times. V and J are TRBV20-1 and TRBJ2-7; no clear D. The CDR3 totals 11 residues. The V end lost 4 bases, the J end lost 5 bases, and 9 bases lay between the germline ends. In germline, CDR1 is DFQATT, CDR2 SNEGSKA (reference sequence). CDR3 sequence: CSANGAHEQYF. DNA of the CDR3: TGCAGTGCTAACGGTGCCCACGAGCAGTACTTC.

This clonotype was detected many times. This chain links TRBV30 with TRBJ1-5; D is undetermined. The ends were cut back, 1 base at V and 7 bases at J, with 14 bases in the middle. This CDR3 comprises 14 residues. Per the germline V gene, CDR1 is GTSNPN and CDR2 is SVGIG (reference sequence). The CDR3 bases are TGTGCCTGGAGTGCTTCAGGTCCAGGACAGCCCCAGCATTTT. Its protein product is CAWSASGPGQPQHF.

This clonotype was counted ten times or more. The chain employs TRBV29-1 and TRBJ1-2, with 8 nucleotides matching TRBD1. Germline lookup yields CDR1 SQVTM and CDR2 ANQGSEA. The CDR3 length is 18 residues. V shed 4 bases and J 3 bases; nucleotides not matched to a gene: 19. The CDR3 loop is CSVGGQDITSSSDYGYTF. In nucleotides, the CDR3 is TGCAGCGTTGGGGGACAGGATATCACCTCAAGCTCCGACTATGGCTACACCTTC.

The chain joins TRBV9 to TRBJ1-5; possible D gene TRBD1, 6 bases. V shed 2 bases and J shed 6 bases, with 15 bases lying between them. Germline loops: CDR1 SGDLS, CDR2 YYNGEE. This CDR3 is 15 amino acids long. Here the CDR3 DNA reads TGTGCCAGCAGCGTGGGGGGCCAGCAGGGTCAGCCCCAGCATTTT. Residues: CASSVGGQQGQPQHF.

In its sample, this clonotype was seen a few times. The gene calls are TRBV7-3 and TRBJ2-5, with 10 bases matching TRBD2. Per germline, CDR1 SGHTA and CDR2 FQGTGA. J lost 5 bases, V lost 4 bases, and 7 bases had no gene match. CDR3 size: 15 residues. CDR3 sequence (DNA): TGTGCCAGCAGCTCCAGCGGGGGGGCGAGGGAGACCCAGTACTTC. It encodes CASSSSGGARETQYF.

This clonotype came up many times. The chain has TRBV5-1 and TRBJ2-3; TRBD1 is a possible D gene (8 bases). With 0 bases removed from V and 6 bases from J, the gap between germline ends came to 11 bases. From germline, CDR1 is SGHRS and CDR2 YFSETQ. The length of the CDR3 is 14 residues. The CDR3 DNA reads as TGCGCCAGCAGCTTGGAACAGGGGGGGGATACGCAGTATTTT. This translates into CASSLEQGGDTQYF.

This chain uses TRBV12-3 or TRBV12-4 with TRBJ2-3, with 10 bases fitting TRBD2. Unmatched junction bases numbered 9, after V lost 6 bases and J lost 0 bases. The CDR3 extends over 17 amino acids. This CDR3 is CASRVWGLARSTDTQYF. The CDR3 nucleotides are TGTGCCAGCAGGGTTTGGGGACTAGCGCGCAGCACAGATACGCAGTATTTT.

This clonotype was recorded many times. J is TRBJ2-7 and V is TRBV12-3 or TRBV12-4; D remains unclear. Between the trimmed V and J ends, which lost 4 bases and 5 bases, there was a span of 12 bases. CDR3 size: 13 residues. The CDR3 loop reads CASSSTVADEQYF. CDR3 DNA sequence: TGTGCCAGCAGTTCGACTGTCGCTGACGAGCAGTACTTC.

Many counts were recorded for this clonotype. V usage is TRBV20-1 and J usage is TRBJ2-5, with 12 bases aligning to TRBD2. CDR1 DFQATT and CDR2 SNEGSKA come from the germline V gene (reference sequence). CDR3 length: 16 residues. V shed 6 bases and J 7 bases; nucleotides not matched to a gene: 15. DNA of the CDR3: TGCAGTGCCCCCCTAGCGGGAGGGCGGATTGGAGGGACCCAGTACTTC. Protein: CSAPLAGGRIGGTQYF.

This clonotype was detected a few times. This chain's CDR3 is CSVLRARTDTQYF. The CDR3, as DNA: TGCAGCGTTCTCAGGGCACGCACAGATACGCAGTATTTT. The chain is built from TRBV29-1 and TRBJ2-3, with a tentative D call TRBD1 (5 bases). Trimming left V 5 bases short and J 1 base short, with 10 bases between. This CDR3 has 13 amino acids. Germline CDR1 is SQVTM and CDR2 is ANQGSEA.

There are a few counts of this clonotype. The chain uses TRBV5-1 and TRBJ2-1, with 7 bases aligning to TRBD1. Germline trimming cut 3 bases from V and 0 bases from J; bases unmatched to any gene: 9. CDR1 SGHRS and CDR2 YFSETQ come from the germline V gene. The CDR3 runs to 17 residues. The DNA for the CDR3 is TGCGCCAGCAGCTCCGGACAGGTATCGAGCTCCTACAATGAGCAGTTCTTC. Its translation is CASSSGQVSSSYNEQFF.

The chain couples TRBV15 to TRBJ2-3; 12 bases fit TRBD2. After removal of 3 bases from V and 5 bases from J, the junction contained 15 bases not matched to a gene. The CDR3 is made up of 19 amino acids. Germline V gene lookup returns CDR1 LNHNV and CDR2 YYDKDF (reference sequence). CDR3 sequence: CATSRGPFLAGGEGDTQYF. The CDR3 region has the DNA TGTGCCACCAGCAGGGGACCCTTCCTAGCGGGAGGGGAGGGAGATACGCAGTATTTT.